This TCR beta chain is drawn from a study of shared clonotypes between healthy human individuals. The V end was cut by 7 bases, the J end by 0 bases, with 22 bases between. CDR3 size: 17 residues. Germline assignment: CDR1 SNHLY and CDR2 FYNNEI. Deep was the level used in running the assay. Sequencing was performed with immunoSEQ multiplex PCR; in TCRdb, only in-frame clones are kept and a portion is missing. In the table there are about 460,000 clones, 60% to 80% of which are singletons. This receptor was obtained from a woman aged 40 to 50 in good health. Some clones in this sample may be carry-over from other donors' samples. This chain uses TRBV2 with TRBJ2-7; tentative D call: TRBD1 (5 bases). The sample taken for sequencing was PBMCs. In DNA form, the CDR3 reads TGTGCCAGCATCAGAAGGGGTAGGGGTGAAGCCTCCTACGAGCAGTACTTC. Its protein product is CASIRRGRGEASYEQYF.